Sequencing of this T cell receptor beta chain was carried out in a study of cytomegalovirus exposure and HLA in healthy donors. Study-level background: A preliminary data release comprised roughly 85 million unique TCRs obtained from HLA-typed donors.

13 Jbeta primers and 60 Vbeta primers were used for the PCR. Method: immunoSEQ multiplex PCR; TCRdb's copy keeps in-frame clones and lacks some. Among fewer than 200,000 clones listed, under 90% were seen once. The germline CDR1 and CDR2 sequences are MRHNA and SNTAGT. This CDR3 comprises 16 residues. V lost 0 bases to trimming and J lost 0 bases, with 10 bases between them. The TCR originated in a male donor in good health and CMV-seronegative. The sample consisted of PBMCs. The chain carries TRBV6-4 and TRBJ2-3, with a tentative D call TRBD1 (6 bases). CDR3 sequence (DNA): TGTGCCAGCAGTGACTCGCCTGGGACAAGCACAGATACGCAGTATTTT. Protein product: CASSDSPGTSTDTQYF.